This T cell receptor beta chain was recovered during a study of blood T cells in healthy people across ages. General study results and limits: Because sorting was not performed, PBMCs prevented conclusive naive versus antigen-experienced comparison. Per million T cells, TCR beta diversity dropped about linearly as age rose.

A second PCR, run for about 6 to 11 cycles, used a sample-barcoded 5' primer plus a J-beta primer mix. TCRdb called the 5' RACE reads again in MiXCR, with one record for every CDR3 protein. The profile shows 250,000 to 300,000 distinct CDR3 sequences, 25% to 30% of them singletons. Peripheral blood, ten milliliters per donor, was collected. Total RNA extraction produced at least 5 micrograms (per sample) for the study. This clonotype has at least ten counts. Its specificity is not known. Germline CDR1 SGHRS, CDR2 YFSETQ. This CDR3 is built from 16 residues. V dropped 0 bases and J dropped 5; count of bases not matched to a gene: 7.

This receptor was obtained from a woman aged 70-85 years in good health. The chain recombines TRBV5-1 with TRBJ2-3; 9 bases are a match to TRBD2. Specimen: blood. The CDR3 DNA sequence: TGCGCCAGCAGCTTGGAAGGGGGACTAGCAAAAGATACGCAGTATTTT. Protein: CASSLEGGLAKDTQYF.